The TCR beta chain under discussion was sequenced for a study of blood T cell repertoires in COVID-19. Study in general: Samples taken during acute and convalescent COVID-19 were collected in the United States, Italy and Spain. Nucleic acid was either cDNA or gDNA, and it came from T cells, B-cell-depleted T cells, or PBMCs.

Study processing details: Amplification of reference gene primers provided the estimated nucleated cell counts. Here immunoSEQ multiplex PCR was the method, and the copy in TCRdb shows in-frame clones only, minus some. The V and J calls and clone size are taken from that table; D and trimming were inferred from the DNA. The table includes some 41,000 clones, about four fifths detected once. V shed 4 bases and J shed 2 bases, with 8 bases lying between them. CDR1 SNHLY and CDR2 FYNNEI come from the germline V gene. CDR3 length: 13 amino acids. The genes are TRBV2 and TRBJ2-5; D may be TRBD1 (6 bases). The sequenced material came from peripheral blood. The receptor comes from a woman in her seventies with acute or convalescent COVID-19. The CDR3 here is CASSVDSQETQYF. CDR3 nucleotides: TGTGCCAGCAGTGTGGACAGTCAAGAGACCCAGTACTTC.